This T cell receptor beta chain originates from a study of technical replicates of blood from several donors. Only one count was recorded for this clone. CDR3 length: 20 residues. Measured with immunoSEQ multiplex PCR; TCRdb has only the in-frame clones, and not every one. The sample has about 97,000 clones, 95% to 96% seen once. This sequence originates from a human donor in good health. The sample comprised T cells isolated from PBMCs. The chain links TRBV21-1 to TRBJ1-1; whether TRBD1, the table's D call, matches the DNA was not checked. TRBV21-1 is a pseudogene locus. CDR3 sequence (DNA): TGTGCCAGCAGCAAAGGGACAGGGGGCGCAAGGGGCACTATGAACACTGAAGCTTTCTTT. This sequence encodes CASSKGTGGARGTMNTEAFF.